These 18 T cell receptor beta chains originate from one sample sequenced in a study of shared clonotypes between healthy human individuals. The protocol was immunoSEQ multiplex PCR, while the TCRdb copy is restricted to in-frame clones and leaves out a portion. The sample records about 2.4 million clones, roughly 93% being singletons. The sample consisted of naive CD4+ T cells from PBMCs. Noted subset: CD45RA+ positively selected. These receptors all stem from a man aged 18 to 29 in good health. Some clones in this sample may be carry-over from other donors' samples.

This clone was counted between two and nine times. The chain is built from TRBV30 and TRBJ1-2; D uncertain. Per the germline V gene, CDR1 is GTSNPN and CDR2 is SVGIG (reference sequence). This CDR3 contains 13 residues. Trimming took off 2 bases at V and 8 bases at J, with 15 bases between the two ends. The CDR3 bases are TGTGCCTGGAGTCCTTTGGCCCGAGGGGGCTACACCTTC. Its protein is CAWSPLARGGYTF.

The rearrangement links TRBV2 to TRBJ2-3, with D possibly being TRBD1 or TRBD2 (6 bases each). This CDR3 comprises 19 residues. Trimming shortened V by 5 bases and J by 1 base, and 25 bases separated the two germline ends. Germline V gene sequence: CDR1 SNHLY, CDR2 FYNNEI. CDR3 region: CASSWGAGMVGSGTDTQYF. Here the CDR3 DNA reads TGTGCCAGCAGTTGGGGGGCAGGGATGGTGGGATCTGGCACAGATACGCAGTATTTT.

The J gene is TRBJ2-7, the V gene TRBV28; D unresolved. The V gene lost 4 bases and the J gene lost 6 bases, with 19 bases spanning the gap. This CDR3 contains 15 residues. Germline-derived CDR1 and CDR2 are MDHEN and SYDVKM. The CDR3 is CASSSPSWSPSEQYF. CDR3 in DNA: TGTGCCAGCAGTTCTCCCTCATGGTCCCCGTCCGAGCAGTACTTC.

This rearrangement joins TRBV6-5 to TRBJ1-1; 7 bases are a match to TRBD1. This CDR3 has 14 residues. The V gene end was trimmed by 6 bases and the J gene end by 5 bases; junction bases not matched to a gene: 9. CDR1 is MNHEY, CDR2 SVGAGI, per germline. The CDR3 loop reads CASRRLTGTTEAFF. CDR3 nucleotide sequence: TGTGCCAGCAGGAGACTGACAGGGACGACTGAAGCTTTCTTT.

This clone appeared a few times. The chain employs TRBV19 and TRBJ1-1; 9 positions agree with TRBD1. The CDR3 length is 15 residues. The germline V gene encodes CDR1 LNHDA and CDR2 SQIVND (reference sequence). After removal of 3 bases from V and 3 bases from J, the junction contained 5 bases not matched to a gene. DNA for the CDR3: TGTGCCAGTAGTATGGGACAGGGCTGGGACACTGAAGCTTTCTTT. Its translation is CASSMGQGWDTEAFF. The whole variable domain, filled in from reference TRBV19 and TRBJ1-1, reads DGGITQSPKYLFRKEGQNVTLSCEQNLNHDAMYWYRQDPGQGLRLIYYSQIVNDFQKGDIAEGYSVSREKKESFPLTVTSAQKNPTAFYLCASSMGQGWDTEAFFGQGTRLTVV.

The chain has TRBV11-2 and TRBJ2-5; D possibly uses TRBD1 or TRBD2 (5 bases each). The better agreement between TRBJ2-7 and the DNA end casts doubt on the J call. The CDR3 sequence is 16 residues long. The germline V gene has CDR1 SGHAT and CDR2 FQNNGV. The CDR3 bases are TGTGCCAGCAGCTTAGATGGGGGAAGGTACTCCTACGAGCAGTACTTC. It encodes CASSLDGGRYSYEQYF.

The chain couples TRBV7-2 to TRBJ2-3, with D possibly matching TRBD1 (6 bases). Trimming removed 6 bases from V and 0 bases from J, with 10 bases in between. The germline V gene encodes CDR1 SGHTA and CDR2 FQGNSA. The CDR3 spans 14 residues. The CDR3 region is CASRPDRSTDTQYF. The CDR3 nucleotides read TGTGCCAGCAGACCAGACAGGAGCACAGATACGCAGTATTTT. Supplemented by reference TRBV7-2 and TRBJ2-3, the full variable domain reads GAGVSQSPSNKVTEKGKDVELRCDPISGHTALYWYRQSLGQGLEFLIYFQGNSAPDKSGLPSDRFSAERTGGSVSTLTIQRTQQEDSAVYLCASRPDRSTDTQYFGPGTRLTVL.

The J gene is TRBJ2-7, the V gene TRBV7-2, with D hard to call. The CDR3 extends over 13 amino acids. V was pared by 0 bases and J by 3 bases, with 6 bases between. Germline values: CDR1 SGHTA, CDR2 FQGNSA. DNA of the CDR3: TGTGCCAGCAGCTTAGCACTGAGCTACGAGCAGTACTTC. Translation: CASSLALSYEQYF.

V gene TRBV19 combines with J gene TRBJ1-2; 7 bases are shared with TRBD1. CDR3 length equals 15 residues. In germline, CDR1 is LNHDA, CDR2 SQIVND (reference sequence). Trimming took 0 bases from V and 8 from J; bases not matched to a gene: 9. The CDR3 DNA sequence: TGTGCCAGTAGTATAGAAGGGAACAGGGGTTTCGGCTACACCTTC. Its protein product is CASSIEGNRGFGYTF.

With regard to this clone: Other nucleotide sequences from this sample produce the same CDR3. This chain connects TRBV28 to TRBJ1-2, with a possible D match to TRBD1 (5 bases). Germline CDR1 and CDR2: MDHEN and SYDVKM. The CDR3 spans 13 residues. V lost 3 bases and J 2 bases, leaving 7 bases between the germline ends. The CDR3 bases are TGTGCCAGCAGTTTGGACAAGAACTATGGCTACACCTTC. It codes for CASSLDKNYGYTF.

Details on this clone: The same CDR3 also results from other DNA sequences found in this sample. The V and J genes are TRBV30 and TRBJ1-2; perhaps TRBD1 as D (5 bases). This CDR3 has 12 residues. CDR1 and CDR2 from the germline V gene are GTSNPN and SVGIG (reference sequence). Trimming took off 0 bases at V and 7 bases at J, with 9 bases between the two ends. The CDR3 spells CAWSVPGGGYTF. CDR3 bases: TGTGCCTGGAGTGTGCCGGGGGGTGGCTACACCTTC.

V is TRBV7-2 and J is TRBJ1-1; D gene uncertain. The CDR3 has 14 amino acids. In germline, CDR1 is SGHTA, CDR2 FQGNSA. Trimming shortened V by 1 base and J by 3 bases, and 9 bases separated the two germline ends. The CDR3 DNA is TGTGCCAGCAGCTTAGATACCTGGGACACTGAAGCTTTCTTT. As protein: CASSLDTWDTEAFF.

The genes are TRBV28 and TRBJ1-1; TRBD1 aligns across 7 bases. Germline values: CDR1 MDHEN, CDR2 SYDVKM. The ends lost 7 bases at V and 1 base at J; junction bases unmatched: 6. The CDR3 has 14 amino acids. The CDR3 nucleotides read TGTGCCAGCATGCAAGGGGGCACGAACACTGAAGCTTTCTTT. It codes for CASMQGGTNTEAFF.

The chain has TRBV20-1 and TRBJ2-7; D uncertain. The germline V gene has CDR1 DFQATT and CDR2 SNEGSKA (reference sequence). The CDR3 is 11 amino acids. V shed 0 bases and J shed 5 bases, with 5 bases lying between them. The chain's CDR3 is CSARDVDEQYF. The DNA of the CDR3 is TGCAGTGCTAGAGATGTCGACGAGCAGTACTTC.

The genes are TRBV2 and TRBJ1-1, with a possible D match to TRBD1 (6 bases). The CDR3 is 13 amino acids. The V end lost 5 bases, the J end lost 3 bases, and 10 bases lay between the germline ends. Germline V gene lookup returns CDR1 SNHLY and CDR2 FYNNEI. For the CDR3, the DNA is TGTGCCAGCAGTACCAGGGGCGACACTGAAGCTTTCTTT. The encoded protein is CASSTRGDTEAFF.

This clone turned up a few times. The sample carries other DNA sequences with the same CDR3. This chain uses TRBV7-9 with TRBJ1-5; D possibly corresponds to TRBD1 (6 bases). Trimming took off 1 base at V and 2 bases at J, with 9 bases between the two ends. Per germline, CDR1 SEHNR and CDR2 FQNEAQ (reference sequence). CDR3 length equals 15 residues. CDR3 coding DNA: TGTGCCAGCAGCTTAGGGGCAGGGGGCAATCAGCCCCAGCATTTT. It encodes CASSLGAGGNQPQHF.

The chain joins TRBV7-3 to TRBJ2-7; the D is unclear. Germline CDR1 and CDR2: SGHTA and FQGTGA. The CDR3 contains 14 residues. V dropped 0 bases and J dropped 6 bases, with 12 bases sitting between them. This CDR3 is CASSLTPGHSEQYF. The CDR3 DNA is TGTGCCAGCAGCTTAACCCCTGGGCACTCCGAGCAGTACTTC.

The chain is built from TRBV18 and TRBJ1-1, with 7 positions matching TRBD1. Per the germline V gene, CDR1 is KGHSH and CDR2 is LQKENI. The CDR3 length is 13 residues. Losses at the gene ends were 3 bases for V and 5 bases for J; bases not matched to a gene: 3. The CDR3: CASSPLTGTEAFF. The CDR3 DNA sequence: TGTGCCAGCTCACCCCTGACAGGGACTGAAGCTTTCTTT.